A single sample gave rise to the 2 T cell receptor beta chains below, sequenced in a study of graft-versus-host responses after intestinal transplantation. Method: immunoSEQ multiplex PCR; TCRdb's copy keeps in-frame clones and lacks some. The sample lists just over 70,000 clones, 84% occurring once. For these receptors, no antigen is known. Sequences were derived from unstimulated CD4+ T cells sorted from spleen or lymph node cells, sampled before transplant. These receptors originate from a human donor who was the organ donor for an intestinal transplant.

This clone has just a few counts. The J gene is TRBJ2-7, the V gene TRBV11-2, with 7 bases fitting TRBD2. V lost 5 bases and J lost 3; bases outside the gene matches: 1. This CDR3 has 12 residues. In germline, CDR1 is SGHAT, CDR2 FQNNGV. This chain's CDR3 is CASSGGGYEQYV. The CDR3, as DNA: TGTGCCAGCAGCGGGGGGGGCTACGAGCAGTACGTC.

The chain is built from TRBV27 and TRBJ1-3; no definite D call. Germline loops: CDR1 MNHEY, CDR2 SMNVEV (reference sequence). The V and J ends lost 5 bases and 0 bases respectively, with 8 bases between them. The CDR3 consists of 14 residues. CDR3 in amino acids: CASSPTSSGNTIYF. CDR3 nucleotide sequence: TGTGCCAGCAGTCCCACCAGCTCTGGAAACACCATATATTTT.